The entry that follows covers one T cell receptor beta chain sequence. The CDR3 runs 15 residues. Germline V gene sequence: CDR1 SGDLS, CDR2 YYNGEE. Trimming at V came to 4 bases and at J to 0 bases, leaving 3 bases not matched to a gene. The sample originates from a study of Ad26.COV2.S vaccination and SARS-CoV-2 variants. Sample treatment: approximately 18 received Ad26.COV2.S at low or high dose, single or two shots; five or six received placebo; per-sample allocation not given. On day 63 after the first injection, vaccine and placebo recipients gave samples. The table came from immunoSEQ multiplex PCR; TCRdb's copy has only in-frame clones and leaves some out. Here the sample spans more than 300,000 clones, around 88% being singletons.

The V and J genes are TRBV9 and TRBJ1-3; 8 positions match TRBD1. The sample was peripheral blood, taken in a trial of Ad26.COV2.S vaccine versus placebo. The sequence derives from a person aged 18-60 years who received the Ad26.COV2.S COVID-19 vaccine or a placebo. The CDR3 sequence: CASSPGQVSGNTIYF. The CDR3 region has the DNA TGTGCCAGCAGCCCGGGACAGGTCTCTGGAAACACCATATATTTT. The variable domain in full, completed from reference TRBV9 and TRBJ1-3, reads DSGVTQTPKHLITATGQRVTLRCSPRSGDLSVYWYQQSLDQGLQFLIQYYNGEERAKGNILERFSAQQFPDLHSELNLSSLELGDSALYFCASSPGQVSGNTIYFGEGSWLTVV.